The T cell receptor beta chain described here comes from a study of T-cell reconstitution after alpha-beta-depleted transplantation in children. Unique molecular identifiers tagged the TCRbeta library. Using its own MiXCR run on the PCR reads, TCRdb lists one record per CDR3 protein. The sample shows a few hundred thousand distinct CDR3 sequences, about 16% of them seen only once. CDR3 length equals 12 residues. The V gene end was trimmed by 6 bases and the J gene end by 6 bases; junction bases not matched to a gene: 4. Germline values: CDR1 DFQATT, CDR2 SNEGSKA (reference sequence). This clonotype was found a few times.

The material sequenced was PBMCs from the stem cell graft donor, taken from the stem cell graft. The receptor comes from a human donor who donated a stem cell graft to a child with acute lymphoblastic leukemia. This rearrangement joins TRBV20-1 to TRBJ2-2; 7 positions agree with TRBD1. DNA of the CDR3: TGCAGTGCGACAGGGTTGGCCGGGGAGCTGTTTTTT. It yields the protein CSATGLAGELFF.